These T cell receptor beta chains were read from a single sample in a study of cytomegalovirus exposure and HLA in healthy donors. Sequencing was performed with immunoSEQ multiplex PCR; in TCRdb, only in-frame clones are kept and a portion is missing. The repertoire table contains roughly 77,000 clones. Sample: PBMCs. The receptors were gathered from a female donor in good health and CMV-seropositive. Both conserved end residues are part of each CDR3. Each record gives: clone size, V gene, CDR3 protein. Part of the rows lack a size; the others show once, few, many or a class for expanded clones.

clone_size: NA; v_call: TRBV29-1; cdr3_aa: CSVEWTEHGELFF
clone_size: NA; v_call: TRBV2; cdr3_aa: CASSGLAGGRETQYF
clone_size: NA; v_call: TRBV7-8; cdr3_aa: CASRRRGATNEKLFF
clone_size: NA; v_call: TRBV7-2; cdr3_aa: CASSLEGGRVAFF
clone_size: NA; v_call: TRBV5-6; cdr3_aa: CASSFPVGEAFF
clone_size: NA; v_call: TRBV7-9; cdr3_aa: CASSLEQGEKLFF
clone_size: NA; v_call: TRBV4-1; cdr3_aa: CASSQKPGHTNTGELFF
clone_size: NA; v_call: TRBV6-5; cdr3_aa: CASKPRDSRGDTQYF
clone_size: NA; v_call: TRBV7-9; cdr3_aa: CASSLGGRRAFF
clone_size: NA; v_call: TRBV5-1; cdr3_aa: CASSLERGGKTQYF
clone_size: NA; v_call: TRBV5-1; cdr3_aa: CASSRGQGRADTEAFF
clone_size: NA; v_call: TRBV20-1; cdr3_aa: CSAEVTYEQYF
clone_size: NA; v_call: TRBV27; cdr3_aa: CASSPRMGGNSNQPQHF
clone_size: NA; v_call: TRBV28; cdr3_aa: CASSLDPRTGVEQYF
clone_size: NA; v_call: TRBV5-1; cdr3_aa: CASSLEAGWYNEQFF
clone_size: NA; v_call: TRBV9; cdr3_aa: CASSVGSGVNTGELFF
clone_size: NA; v_call: TRBV5-6; cdr3_aa: CASSLGQGVLAYEQYF
clone_size: NA; v_call: TRBV5-1; cdr3_aa: CASSLAGNQETQYF
clone_size: NA; v_call: TRBV6-5; cdr3_aa: CASSYSTGTVHYEQYF
clone_size: NA; v_call: TRBV4-1; cdr3_aa: CASSPGTSRPNEQFF
clone_size: NA; v_call: TRBV6-5; cdr3_aa: CASSYFRTGGTQYF
clone_size: NA; v_call: TRBV6-5; cdr3_aa: CASSPGLAGENEQYF
clone_size: medium-sized; v_call: TRBV6-1; cdr3_aa: CASSERVRGDYGYTF
clone_size: NA; v_call: TRBV29-1; cdr3_aa: CSVEARFSTDTQYF
clone_size: NA; v_call: TRBV4-3; cdr3_aa: CASSPSGGYTDTQYF
clone_size: NA; v_call: TRBV28; cdr3_aa: CASSLLRLAGGPGTQYF
clone_size: NA; v_call: TRBV7-2; cdr3_aa: CASRSGLANTGELFF
clone_size: NA; v_call: TRBV28; cdr3_aa: CASSMGGAREKLFF
clone_size: NA; v_call: TRBV18; cdr3_aa: CASSPPLGLANNTGELFF
clone_size: NA; v_call: TRBV27; cdr3_aa: CASSSRWGRVSTGELFF
clone_size: NA; v_call: TRBV5-6; cdr3_aa: CASSSPATGRGYEQYF
clone_size: NA; v_call: TRBV28; cdr3_aa: CASSFSASGSYNEQFF
clone_size: NA; v_call: TRBV11-3; cdr3_aa: CASSSAPERGNTIYF
clone_size: NA; v_call: TRBV19; cdr3_aa: CASSQGGTEAFF
clone_size: NA; v_call: TRBV9; cdr3_aa: CASSKRQGEQYF
clone_size: NA; v_call: TRBV29-1; cdr3_aa: CSVGGQIYGYTF
clone_size: NA; v_call: TRBV4-2; cdr3_aa: CASSRQGGFRTEAFF
clone_size: NA; v_call: TRBV7-9; cdr3_aa: CASSRSGGRGTQYF
clone_size: NA; v_call: TRBV6-5; cdr3_aa: CASSYSMGSAGYTF
clone_size: NA; v_call: TRBV6-5; cdr3_aa: CASSYNWDRVSYEQYF
clone_size: NA; v_call: TRBV6-5; cdr3_aa: CASSYAGGGEQYF
clone_size: NA; v_call: TRBV6-6; cdr3_aa: CASRDWDRANEKLFF
clone_size: NA; v_call: TRBV7-2; cdr3_aa: CASSFTLSGANVLTF
clone_size: NA; v_call: TRBV28; cdr3_aa: CASTRWGQGANYGYTF
clone_size: NA; v_call: TRBV19; cdr3_aa: CASSPGQGLGKNIQYF
clone_size: NA; v_call: TRBV28; cdr3_aa: CASREGNQPQHF
clone_size: NA; v_call: TRBV7-9; cdr3_aa: CASSEGGNYEQYF
clone_size: NA; v_call: TRBV19; cdr3_aa: CASSRAGLADYEQYF
clone_size: NA; v_call: TRBV6-5; cdr3_aa: CASKPSEGGEQYF
clone_size: NA; v_call: TRBV9; cdr3_aa: CASSVEGDRVSEDFF
clone_size: NA; v_call: TRBV7-2; cdr3_aa: CASSLYEGVKQYF
clone_size: NA; v_call: TRBV7-9; cdr3_aa: CASSGGGYTEAFF
clone_size: NA; v_call: TRBV13; cdr3_aa: CASSLGASGSYEQYF
clone_size: NA; v_call: TRBV7-2; cdr3_aa: CASSPGGTEGYTF
clone_size: NA; v_call: TRBV6-1; cdr3_aa: CASSEDSFAGLFNEQFF
clone_size: NA; v_call: TRBV25-1; cdr3_aa: CASRGQGRYEQYF
clone_size: NA; v_call: TRBV6-4; cdr3_aa: CASSDGLAGGPGTDTQYF
clone_size: NA; v_call: TRBV11-3; cdr3_aa: CASSSSPVAAANEQFF
clone_size: NA; v_call: TRBV18; cdr3_aa: CASSPSLGKRNEKLFF
clone_size: NA; v_call: TRBV29-1; cdr3_aa: CSVRGGGGQPQHF